The 27 T cell receptor beta chains reported below all come from one sample, sequenced in a study of response to subunit inactivated influenza vaccine (dated by TCRdb to the late 2010s). Receptor amplification or capture employed RT-PCR. The sequencer listed for this sample is Illumina HiSeq 2500. TCRdb applied fastp at Q25 and MiXCR to the public reads, then kept only in-frame beta chains. Rows are combined by CDR3 protein, so each entry shows the most common genes and DNA. The sample records about 570,000 distinct CDR3 sequences, about 11% of which are singletons. The ten largest clones take up around 10% of the sample. The sample also formed part of further work on T cells expressing NK-cell markers. The second paper states: TCR beta cDNA libraries were made by 5'RACE template switching that added a universal primer site and unique molecular identifiers.

Sequencing used PBMCs from blood, obtained on the day of vaccination. These receptors all stem from a man aged 50 to 60 who received an inactivated influenza vaccine. Donor details come from another sample of the same person, matched by shared clones.

Only a few counts were recorded for this clonotype. The rearrangement links TRBV4-3 to TRBJ2-3, with 12 bases that match TRBD2. Per germline, CDR1 LGHNA and CDR2 YSLEER. The V gene end was trimmed by 5 bases and the J gene end by 7 bases; junction bases not matched to a gene: 13. The CDR3 has 17 amino acids. The CDR3 nucleotides are TGCGCCAGCAGCTTAGAGACTAGCGGGAGTATTAGAAATACGCAGTATTTT. Translation gives CASSLETSGSIRNTQYF.

In its sample, this clonotype was seen many times. V gene TRBV20-1 combines with J gene TRBJ2-3, with D tentatively TRBD2 (6 bases). Between the trimmed V and J ends, which lost 2 bases and 2 bases, there was a span of 11 bases. Per germline, CDR1 DFQATT and CDR2 SNEGSKA (reference sequence). The CDR3 spans 14 residues. Here the CDR3 DNA reads TGCAGTGCTAGACGGGACTTGAACACAGATACGCAGTATTTT. Translating gives CSARRDLNTDTQYF.

V and J are TRBV5-1 and TRBJ2-6; unclear D gene. CDR3 length: 15 residues. Trimming pared 4 bases from V and 0 bases from J, leaving 8 bases between. Germline V gene lookup returns CDR1 SGHRS and CDR2 YFSETQ. The chain's CDR3 is CASSLTPSGANVLTF. The CDR3 bases are TGCGCCAGCAGCCTAACCCCCTCTGGGGCCAACGTCCTGACTTTC.

This chain connects TRBV20-1 to TRBJ2-2; TRBD1 is a possible D gene (6 bases). In germline, CDR1 is DFQATT, CDR2 SNEGSKA (reference sequence). Trimming cost V 5 bases and J 6 bases, with 13 bases left between them. CDR3 length: 13 residues. The DNA for the CDR3 is TGCAGTGCTCCACAGGGTTCGGCCGGGGAGCTGTTTTTT. Protein: CSAPQGSAGELFF.

CDR3 in amino acids: CSVELGRVAYNEQFF. As DNA, the CDR3 is TGCAGCGTTGAATTGGGCAGGGTAGCCTACAATGAGCAGTTCTTC. V usage is TRBV29-1 and J usage is TRBJ2-1, with a weak D call TRBD1 (5 bases). V was clipped by 2 bases and J by 2 bases, with 13 bases between them. This CDR3 is 15 amino acids long. CDR1 is SQVTM and CDR2 is ANQGSEA in the germline V gene.

This clonotype has at least ten counts. The V and J genes are TRBV11-2 and TRBJ2-1, with D maybe TRBD1 (6 bases). CDR1 is SGHAT, CDR2 FQNNGV, per germline. The length of the CDR3 is 17 residues. V was clipped by 1 base and J by 4 bases, with 17 bases between them. The CDR3 sequence is CASSLVRGRARYNEQFF. The CDR3 region has the DNA TGTGCCAGCAGCTTAGTCAGGGGTAGGGCACGATACAATGAGCAGTTCTTC.

The chain recombines TRBV5-1 with TRBJ2-7, with D maybe TRBD2 (5 bases). Trimming cost V 5 bases and J 2 bases, with 17 bases left between them. The V gene's germline CDR1 is SGHRS and CDR2 YFSETQ. The CDR3 runs to 15 residues. The CDR3 here is CASRVSSGYAYEQYF. CDR3 DNA sequence: TGCGCCAGCAGGGTTTCTTCGGGATATGCCTACGAGCAGTACTTC. Filled out from reference TRBV5-1 and TRBJ2-7, the complete variable domain reads KAGVTQTPRYLIKTRGQQVTLSCSPISGHRSVSWYQQTPGQGLQFLFEYFSETQRNKGNFPGRFSGRQFSNSRSEMNVSTLELGDSALYLCASRVSSGYAYEQYFGPGTRLTVT.

This rearrangement joins TRBV20-1 to TRBJ1-2; D is ambiguous. The CDR3 contains 17 residues. V shed 6 bases and J shed 0 bases, with 23 bases lying between them. The germline V gene encodes CDR1 DFQATT and CDR2 SNEGSKA (reference sequence). CDR3 DNA sequence: TGCAGTGCCCCCGGGCGGCAGAAAACATTAGCTAACTATGGCTACACCTTC. Translated, it gives CSAPGRQKTLANYGYTF.

This clonotype turned up a few times. The J gene is TRBJ2-3, the V gene TRBV12-3 or TRBV12-4, with 8 bases matching TRBD2. This CDR3 is 15 amino acids long. V was clipped by 3 bases and J by 2 bases; unmatched bases: 4. Here the CDR3 DNA reads TGTGCCAGCAGTTTTACTAGCGGATTCACAGATACGCAGTATTTT. Its protein product is CASSFTSGFTDTQYF.

This clonotype was detected only a few times. The V call is TRBV4-1, the J call TRBJ1-5, with TRBD1 as a possible D gene (6 bases). Germline CDR1 MGHRA, CDR2 YSYEKL. Trimming removed 4 bases from V and 4 bases from J, with 17 bases in between. This CDR3 comprises 16 residues. The CDR3 nucleotides are TGCGCCAGCAGCCCCCGAATGGGGGACACAAATCAGCCCCAGCATTTT. Protein sequence: CASSPRMGDTNQPQHF.

The sample holds a few counts of this clonotype. V and J are TRBV4-1 and TRBJ1-5; 8 bases match TRBD1. CDR1 and CDR2 (germline): MGHRA, YSYEKL. The CDR3 has 15 amino acids. J was trimmed by 5 bases and V by 2 bases; bases with no gene match: 5. The CDR3 nucleotides are TGCGCCAGCAGCCAAAGGGGACAGGCGTATCAGCCCCAGCATTTT. Its protein product is CASSQRGQAYQPQHF.

This clonotype has at least ten counts. The rearrangement links TRBV29-1 to TRBJ1-1; 7 bases match TRBD1. Looked up from germline, CDR1 is SQVTM and CDR2 is ANQGSEA. The CDR3 extends over 12 amino acids. V gave up 4 bases and J gave up 6 bases; unmatched junction bases: 5. Written as DNA, the CDR3 is TGCAGCGTTGCACCAGGGGGAGCTGAAGCTTTCTTT. This encodes CSVAPGGAEAFF. Complete variable domain (other parts from reference TRBV29-1 and TRBJ1-1): SAVISQKPSRDICQRGTSLTIQCQVDSQVTMMFWYRQQPGQSLTLIATANQGSEATYESGFVIDKFPISRPNLTFSTLTVSNMSPEDSSIYLCSVAPGGAEAFFGQGTRLTVV.

The table lists this clonotype with a few counts. The V call is TRBV10-3, the J call TRBJ2-3; 13 positions agree with TRBD2. The ends lost 4 bases at V and 4 bases at J; junction bases unmatched: 11. Germline-derived CDR1 and CDR2 are ENHRY and SYGVKD. The CDR3 runs to 18 residues. Written as DNA, the CDR3 is TGTGCCATCAGTGGGTCTAGGACTAGCGGGGGACGTTCAGATACGCAGTATTTT. The encoded protein is CAISGSRTSGGRSDTQYF.

The V gene is TRBV6-2 or TRBV6-3, the J gene TRBJ2-2; D is perhaps TRBD1 or TRBD2 (6 bases each). The CDR3 is 17 residues long. In germline, CDR1 is MNHEY, CDR2 SVGEGT. Trimming left V 7 bases short and J 7 bases short, with 25 bases between. The CDR3, as DNA: TGTGCCAGCACCAAACCTCGGCGCGGGAAGGGGGTCGGGGAGCTGTTTTTT. Its translation is CASTKPRRGKGVGELFF.

This chain joins TRBV7-2 and TRBJ2-1, with 9 bases identical to TRBD2. The germline gives CDR1 SGHTA, CDR2 FQGNSA. V lost 2 bases, J lost 7 bases, and 12 bases stayed unmatched. CDR3 length: 17 amino acids. For the CDR3, the DNA is TGTGCCAGCAGCTTAATGGAGGCGGGAGGGGTATGGAATGAGCAGTTCTTC. Translating gives CASSLMEAGGVWNEQFF.

CDR3 in amino acids: CATSRDRAGNQPQHF. In nucleotides, the CDR3 is TGTGCCACCAGCAGAGATAGGGCGGGCAATCAGCCCCAGCATTTT. The chain carries TRBV15 and TRBJ1-5, with D uncertain. CDR1 is LNHNV, CDR2 YYDKDF, per germline (reference sequence). The ends were cut back, 0 bases at V and 2 bases at J, with 8 bases in the middle. The CDR3 is 15 amino acids.

With respect to this clonotype: A read error may be the cause here, since a much bigger clone is one base away. The rearrangement uses TRBV12-3 or TRBV12-4 and TRBJ2-2; the D gene could be TRBD1 or TRBD2 (5 bases each). The length of the CDR3 is 14 residues. The CDR3 loop reads CASRWGTPHGELLF. The CDR3 DNA reads TGTGCCAGCAGGTGGGGGACCCCCCACGGGGAGCTGCTTTTT.

J is TRBJ1-4 and V is TRBV7-8; a possible D gene is TRBD1 (6 bases). There are 15 residues in the CDR3. Germline V gene data show CDR1 as SGHVS and CDR2 as FQNEAQ. Trimming left V 5 bases short and J 3 bases short, with 13 bases between. CDR3 region: CASSPHRESNEKLFF. In DNA, the CDR3 is TGTGCCAGCAGCCCCCACAGGGAGTCTAATGAAAAACTGTTTTTT.

The gene calls are TRBV5-5 and TRBJ2-6; D not certain. V was trimmed by 1 base and J by 3 bases, leaving 2 bases between them. The germline gives CDR1 SGHKS, CDR2 YYEKEE (reference sequence). This CDR3 is built from 13 residues. CDR3 sequence (DNA): TGTGCCAGCAGCTTGTTTGGGGCCAACGTCCTGACTTTC. It codes for CASSLFGANVLTF.

This rearrangement joins TRBV24-1 to TRBJ2-1; 14 nucleotides align to TRBD2. The V gene end was trimmed by 7 bases and the J gene end by 8 bases; junction bases not matched to a gene: 12. This CDR3 contains 17 residues. Germline-derived CDR1 and CDR2 are KGHDR and SFDVKD. CDR3 residues: CATSRVSSTSGRDEQFF. In DNA, the CDR3 is TGTGCCACCAGCCGGGTGTCTTCGACTAGCGGGAGGGATGAGCAGTTCTTC.

This clonotype has more than one count but fewer than ten. The CDR3 coding sequence is TGTGCCAGCAGTCTGGGGACGGGGAACTTTTGGGAGACCCAGTACTTC. Protein sequence: CASSLGTGNFWETQYF. V is TRBV12-3 or TRBV12-4 and J is TRBJ2-5; D is possibly TRBD1 or TRBD2 (5 bases each). The CDR3 has 16 residues. Trimming shortened V by 5 bases and J by 5 bases, and 21 bases separated the two germline ends.

This sequence joins TRBV28 and TRBJ2-7, with TRBD1 identical over 8 bases. Germline lookup yields CDR1 MDHEN and CDR2 SYDVKM. The CDR3 length is 14 residues. Trimming at V came to 4 bases and at J to 2 bases, leaving 4 bases not matched to a gene. DNA for the CDR3: TGTGCCAGCAGTTCCAGGGGGCTGACCTACGAGCAGTACTTC. This gives the protein CASSSRGLTYEQYF.

In its sample, this clonotype was seen many times. V usage is TRBV12-3 or TRBV12-4 and J usage is TRBJ2-6; D is ambiguous. The CDR3 totals 14 residues. V dropped 6 bases and J dropped 2 bases, with 8 bases sitting between them. The CDR3: CASSLGPGANVLTF. In nucleotides, the CDR3 is TGTGCCAGCAGCTTGGGTCCTGGGGCCAACGTCCTGACTTTC.

The genes are TRBV5-4 and TRBJ2-7; D is possibly TRBD2 (5 bases). The V gene's germline CDR1 is SGHNT and CDR2 YYREEE (reference sequence). This CDR3 comprises 15 residues. V gave up 0 bases and J gave up 2 bases, with 12 bases separating them. The CDR3, as DNA: TGTGCCAGCAGCTTGGCGGGTCCGGGAACCTACGAGCAGTACTTC. Translation: CASSLAGPGTYEQYF.

This clonotype appeared many times. The rearrangement links TRBV6-2 or TRBV6-3 to TRBJ2-1; TRBD2 matches 9 bases. The CDR3 is 14 residues long. V shed 2 bases, J shed 7 bases, and the junction held 3 bases outside the gene matches. Per the germline V gene, CDR1 is MNHEY and CDR2 is SVGEGT. The CDR3 sequence is CASSYTAGGNEQFF. The CDR3 DNA reads TGTGCCAGCAGTTACACGGCGGGAGGGAATGAGCAGTTCTTC.

The rearrangement links TRBV20-1 to TRBJ2-1; 11 positions agree with TRBD2. Germline CDR1 and CDR2: DFQATT and SNEGSKA (reference sequence). There are 14 residues in the CDR3. The V and J ends lost 0 bases and 7 bases, in that order; junction bases with no gene match: 2. In DNA, the CDR3 is TGCAGTGCTAGAGATAGCGGGGGGGTAAATGAGCAGTTCTTC. The encoded protein is CSARDSGGVNEQFF.

This clonotype has a count of ten or more. The J gene is TRBJ2-2, the V gene TRBV5-1; 10 bases agree with TRBD1. The CDR3 totals 19 residues. CDR1 and CDR2 from the germline V gene are SGHRS and YFSETQ. The ends lost 1 base at V and 4 bases at J; junction bases unmatched: 13. The CDR3 here is CASSLLLKSGTGVTGELFF. The DNA for the CDR3 is TGCGCCAGCAGCTTGCTCCTCAAATCCGGGACAGGGGTCACCGGGGAGCTGTTTTTT. The full variable domain, rest sourced from reference TRBV5-1 and TRBJ2-2, is KAGVTQTPRYLIKTRGQQVTLSCSPISGHRSVSWYQQTPGQGLQFLFEYFSETQRNKGNFPGRFSGRQFSNSRSEMNVSTLELGDSALYLCASSLLLKSGTGVTGELFFGEGSRLTVL.